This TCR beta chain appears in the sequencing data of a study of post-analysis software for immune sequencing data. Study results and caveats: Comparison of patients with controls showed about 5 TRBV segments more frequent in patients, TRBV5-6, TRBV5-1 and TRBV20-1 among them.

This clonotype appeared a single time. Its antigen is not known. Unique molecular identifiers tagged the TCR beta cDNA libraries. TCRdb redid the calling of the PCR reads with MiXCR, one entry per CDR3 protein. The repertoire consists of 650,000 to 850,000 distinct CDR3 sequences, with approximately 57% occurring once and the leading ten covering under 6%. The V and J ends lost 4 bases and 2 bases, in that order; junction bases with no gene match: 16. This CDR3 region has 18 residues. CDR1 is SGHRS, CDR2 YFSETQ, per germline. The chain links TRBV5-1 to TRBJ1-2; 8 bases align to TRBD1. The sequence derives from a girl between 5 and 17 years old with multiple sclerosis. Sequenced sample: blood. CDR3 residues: CASSEGQAVGFLNYGYTF. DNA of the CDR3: TGCGCCAGCAGCGAGGGACAGGCGGTGGGATTCCTGAACTATGGCTACACCTTC.